This T cell receptor (beta chain) is drawn from a study of T cells after yellow fever vaccination. TCRdb analysed the 5' RACE reads with MiXCR anew, one entry per CDR3 protein. There are some 390,000 distinct CDR3 sequences in the sample; approximately 6% occur only once, and about 15% lies in the top ten. In germline, CDR1 is MNHEY, CDR2 SVGEGT. With V trimmed by 6 bases and J by 6 bases, 20 bases remained unmatched. The CDR3 has 17 amino acids. In this sample, this clonotype turned up a few times. This chain links TRBV6-2 or TRBV6-3 with TRBJ2-7; TRBD1 matches at 7 bases. This receptor was obtained from a man aged 25 to 40 who received the YFV17D yellow fever vaccine. The sequenced sample was PBMCs, obtained 5 days after the yellow fever booster vaccination. The CDR3 coding sequence is TGTGCCAGCAGGGCGATTTTAACCGGGACAGCCATGGGCGAGCAGTACTTC. Protein product: CASRAILTGTAMGEQYF.